This T cell receptor (beta chain) was sequenced during a study of OX40 agonist ivuxolimab in advanced cancers. Study-wide results and caveats: Not determined was the antigen specificity of the expanded peripheral T cells.

V was trimmed by 6 bases and J by 2 bases, leaving 19 bases between them. CDR1 and CDR2 (germline): SGHAT, FQNNGV. CDR3 length: 16 amino acids. This clone has just a few counts. Its specificity is not known. Here immunoSEQ multiplex PCR was the method, and the copy in TCRdb shows in-frame clones only, minus some. The sample lists about 53,000 clones; roughly 80% were seen once. The J gene is TRBJ1-1, the V gene TRBV11-2; D is unresolved. This TCR was sampled from an adult with an advanced solid tumor such as melanoma, head and neck, liver or kidney cancer. The sample was CD4+ or CD8+ T cells sorted from blood, taken in a trial of the OX40 agonist ivuxolimab. Written as DNA, the CDR3 is TGTGCCAGCAGTCCAACAAGGATAGTGGGTAACACTGAAGCTTTCTTT. It specifies CASSPTRIVGNTEAFF.